Sequencing of this T cell receptor (beta chain) was carried out in a study of early T cells in non-severe SARS-CoV-2 infection. Study background: Alpha and beta chains were unpaired, from unsorted whole-blood bulk RNA. Study-wide results and caveats: Private and CD4 specificities were missed by VDJdb matching, skewed to anti-spike CD8.

Attachment of unique molecular identifiers was made to individual cDNA molecules. One entry per CDR3 protein results from TCRdb running MiXCR on the 5' RACE reads. The sample shows 65,000 to 95,000 distinct CDR3 sequences, 4.5% to 6% of them seen only once. With V trimmed by 4 bases and J by 16 bases, 9 bases remained unmatched. Germline V CDR1 and CDR2: MGHRA, YSYEKL. The CDR3 has 14 amino acids. This clonotype was observed a handful of times. Its antigen is not known. The receptor's source is an adult who was a healthcare worker with PCR-confirmed SARS-CoV-2 infection or an uninfected control (not recorded which). V usage is TRBV4-1 and J usage is TRBJ2-1; 14 nucleotides agree with TRBD2. The sample in question was whole blood, obtained at baseline. The CDR3 loop reads CASSRGTSGSAHFF. DNA for the CDR3: TGCGCCAGCAGCCGAGGGACTAGCGGGAGTGCACACTTCTTC.